This entry features one T cell receptor (beta chain) sequence. Its antigen is not identified. The sample belongs to a study of response to subunit inactivated influenza vaccine. Study results and caveats: T cells newly recruited by each seasonal influenza vaccination are few, the authors suggested.

TCRdb reprocessed the RT-PCR reads via MiXCR and lists one record per CDR3 protein. The sample shows roughly 670,000 distinct CDR3 sequences, about 15% of them seen only once. The CDR3 is made up of 15 amino acids. V trimming: 4 bases; J trimming: 5 bases; junction bases outside the gene matches: 9. The germline V gene encodes CDR1 SGDLS and CDR2 YYNGEE. This chain uses TRBV9 with TRBJ2-5, with 9 bases identical to TRBD2. This specimen was PBMCs from blood, taken approximately 15 days before vaccination. The source of this sequence is a man aged 50-59 years who received an inactivated influenza vaccine. The CDR3 region has the DNA TGTGCCAGCAGCCTGGGCGGGGGGGCCATGGAGACCCAGTACTTC. Protein sequence: CASSLGGGAMETQYF.